Below are 3 T cell receptor beta chains sequenced from a single sample in a study of neoadjuvant anti-PD-1 for oral cavity cancer. Some clones are missing from TCRdb's copy, which holds only in-frame ones; the method was immunoSEQ multiplex PCR. This table holds about 9,300 clones, about 80% found once. Time point meaning: after neoadjuvant nivolumab, at surgical resection. This specimen consisted of PBMCs, obtained after nivolumab (anti-PD-1) treatment. The source is a person aged 40 to 85 with oral cavity squamous cell carcinoma.

This chain uses TRBV5-1 with TRBJ2-3, with 10 nucleotides matching TRBD2. V lost 2 bases, J lost 0 bases, and 3 bases stayed unmatched. CDR1 and CDR2 (germline): SGHRS, YFSETQ. This CDR3 is built from 16 residues. Here the CDR3 DNA reads TGCGCCAGCAGCTTATCACTAGCGGGGAGCACAGATACGCAGTATTTT. Encoded protein: CASSLSLAGSTDTQYF.

The chain combines TRBV6-1 with TRBJ2-7; the D gene could be TRBD1 or TRBD2 (6 bases each). CDR1 is MNHNS, CDR2 SASEGT, per germline. V shed 8 bases and J shed 0 bases, with 20 bases lying between them. The CDR3 has 16 amino acids. The CDR3 coding sequence is TGTGCCAGCCGTGGAGTGATGGGGGGCCTCTCCTACGAGCAGTACTTC. Amino acids: CASRGVMGGLSYEQYF.

This sequence joins TRBV10-2 and TRBJ2-2; D may match TRBD1 or TRBD2 (5 bases each). Germline V gene lookup returns CDR1 WSHSY and CDR2 SAAADI. The CDR3 is 17 amino acids. V was pared by 2 bases and J by 1 base, with 14 bases between. CDR3 coding DNA: TGCGCCAGCAGTGAGAGGTGGGGCAGCGGGAACACCGGGGAGCTGTTTTTT. Encoded protein: CASSERWGSGNTGELFF.